One and the same sample provided the 30 T cell receptor beta chains below, sequenced in a study of blood T cell repertoires in COVID-19. Only in-frame clones appear in the TCRdb table, and some are missing; sequencing was by immunoSEQ multiplex PCR. The sample contains approximately 70,000 clones, 91% of which appear only once. The sequencing sample was made of peripheral blood. The receptors come from a man aged 35 to 55 with COVID-19, enrolled during active disease.

V is TRBV12-3 or TRBV12-4 and J is TRBJ1-6; D remains unclear. V was clipped by 5 bases and J by 11 bases, with 13 bases between them. The CDR3 is made up of 13 amino acids. The CDR3 region has the DNA TGTGCCAGCAGTCCCGGTGGTGTAGCACCCCTCCACTTT. Amino acid sequence: CASSPGGVAPLHF.

V gene TRBV4-1 combines with J gene TRBJ1-5, with 10 positions matching TRBD1. Germline CDR1 and CDR2: MGHRA and YSYEKL. The CDR3 spans 19 residues. V lost 0 bases and J lost 0; bases outside the gene matches: 8. Written as DNA, the CDR3 is TGCGCCAGCAGCCAAGAGAGACAGGGGGCACGATATAGCAATCAGCCCCAGCATTTT. Translating it yields CASSQERQGARYSNQPQHF.

The chain combines TRBV5-1 with TRBJ2-1; D is ambiguous. Trimming removed 0 bases from V and 4 bases from J, with 11 bases in between. Germline V gene data show CDR1 as SGHRS and CDR2 as YFSETQ. The CDR3 is 15 amino acids. The CDR3 here is CASSLALRKYNEQFF. CDR3 nucleotide sequence: TGCGCCAGCAGCTTGGCCTTGCGGAAGTACAATGAGCAGTTCTTC.

This sequence joins TRBV12-3 or TRBV12-4 and TRBJ2-5, with 8 nucleotides matching TRBD2. This CDR3 contains 13 residues. With V trimmed by 3 bases and J by 4 bases, 1 base remained unmatched. DNA for the CDR3: TGTGCCAGCAGTTTTGCGGGGGGAGAGACCCAGTACTTC. This encodes CASSFAGGETQYF.

The chain carries TRBV6-5 and TRBJ2-7, with D maybe TRBD2 (6 bases). There are 14 residues in the CDR3. In germline, CDR1 is MNHEY, CDR2 SVGAGI. V was shortened by 11 bases and J by 3 bases, with 20 bases between the two germline ends. The CDR3 sequence is CAAGGLRVNYEQYF. The CDR3 region has the DNA TGTGCCGCCGGGGGACTCAGAGTAAACTACGAGCAGTACTTC.

The CDR3 protein is CASSLELAGRRTDTQYF. The CDR3 nucleotides read TGTGCCAGCAGCTTGGAGTTAGCGGGGCGACGCACAGATACGCAGTATTTT. The chain recombines TRBV5-8 with TRBJ2-3; 8 nucleotides match TRBD2. Germline V lookup: CDR1 SGHTS, CDR2 YDEGEE. The CDR3 is made up of 17 amino acids. Germline trimming cut 0 bases from V and 1 base from J; bases unmatched to any gene: 7.

This rearrangement joins TRBV3-1 (or the pseudogene TRBV3-2) to TRBJ2-7; TRBD2 agrees at 8 bases. Germline CDR1 is LGHDT and CDR2 is YNNKEL (reference sequence). The CDR3 sequence is 16 residues long. The junction had 5 bases not matched to a gene; V was cut back by 1 base and J by 0 bases. The CDR3 loop is CASSQGTGGFSYEQYF. The CDR3 DNA reads TGTGCCAGCAGCCAAGGGACGGGGGGGTTCTCCTACGAGCAGTACTTC.

The V and J genes are TRBV19 and TRBJ1-5; TRBD1 is a possible D gene (6 bases). V was clipped by 5 bases and J by 3 bases, with 17 bases between them. The CDR3 is made up of 16 amino acids. Germline values: CDR1 LNHDA, CDR2 SQIVND (reference sequence). The CDR3 is CASSLRGGRPNQPQHF. CDR3 nucleotides: TGTGCCAGTAGTTTACGGGGGGGGCGTCCCAATCAGCCCCAGCATTTT.

The genes are TRBV5-4 and TRBJ2-3; D may be TRBD1 (5 bases). Trimming stripped 4 bases from V and 2 bases from J, with 11 bases between. In germline, CDR1 is SGHNT, CDR2 YYREEE (reference sequence). The CDR3 has 14 residues. The CDR3 DNA reads as TGTGCCAGCAGCCCACGACAGTCCACAGATACGCAGTATTTT. Protein: CASSPRQSTDTQYF.

In its sample, this clone was seen once. This sequence joins TRBV5-1 and TRBJ2-5; D is unclear. The ends were cut back, 4 bases at V and 3 bases at J, with 10 bases in the middle. CDR1 and CDR2 (germline): SGHRS, YFSETQ. This CDR3 contains 13 residues. CDR3 in amino acids: CASSGGLEETQYF. The CDR3, as DNA: TGCGCCAGCAGCGGCGGCCTAGAAGAGACCCAGTACTTC.

The chain links TRBV6-5 to TRBJ2-3; possible D gene TRBD2, 5 bases. V was cut by 6 bases and J by 4 bases, with 8 bases left in between. CDR1 is MNHEY and CDR2 is SVGAGI in the germline V gene. CDR3 length: 12 amino acids. The CDR3: CASSPGADTQYF. In DNA form, the CDR3 reads TGTGCCAGCAGCCCCGGGGCAGATACGCAGTATTTT.

This chain joins TRBV9 and TRBJ2-5; the match to TRBD1 covers 7 bases. V shed 4 bases, J shed 3 bases, and the junction held 6 bases outside the gene matches. The germline V gene has CDR1 SGDLS and CDR2 YYNGEE. CDR3 size: 14 residues. Here the CDR3 DNA reads TGTGCCAGCAGCACAGGGGTACGAGAAGAGACCCAGTACTTC. Its protein is CASSTGVREETQYF. The whole variable domain, filled in from reference TRBV9 and TRBJ2-5, reads DSGVTQTPKHLITATGQRVTLRCSPRSGDLSVYWYQQSLDQGLQFLIQYYNGEERAKGNILERFSAQQFPDLHSELNLSSLELGDSALYFCASSTGVREETQYFGPGTRLLVL.

A few counts support this clone. The chain couples TRBV4-2 to TRBJ1-2, with 7 bases fitting TRBD1. The CDR3 sequence is 15 residues long. Germline values: CDR1 LGHNA, CDR2 YNFKEQ. The V segment lost 4 bases and the J segment 2 bases; nucleotides outside the gene matches: 7. This CDR3 is CASSPYQGQNYGYTF. The CDR3 nucleotides are TGTGCCAGCAGCCCTTACCAGGGACAGAACTATGGCTACACCTTC.

J is TRBJ2-6 and V is TRBV20-1, with a possible D match to TRBD1 (5 bases). V dropped 6 bases and J dropped 0 bases, with 9 bases sitting between them. The CDR3 is 14 residues long. Per germline, CDR1 DFQATT and CDR2 SNEGSKA (reference sequence). The CDR3 DNA is TGCAGTGCCAGTGACAGCTCTGGGGCCAACGTCCTGACTTTC. Amino acids: CSASDSSGANVLTF.

V gene TRBV18 combines with J gene TRBJ2-6; D perhaps matches TRBD1 (6 bases). Per germline, CDR1 KGHSH and CDR2 LQKENI. The length of the CDR3 is 18 residues. The germline V and J ends were trimmed by 2 bases and 2 bases, with 16 bases remaining between them. The CDR3 DNA reads TGTGCCAGCTCACCAGGAGCCCAGGGGAGTACTGGGGCCAACGTCCTGACTTTC. It codes for CASSPGAQGSTGANVLTF. Supplemented by reference TRBV18 and TRBJ2-6, the full variable domain reads NAGVMQNPRHLVRRRGQEARLRCSPMKGHSHVYWYRQLPEEGLKFMVYLQKENIIDESGMPKERFSAEFPKEGPSILRIQQVVRGDSAAYFCASSPGAQGSTGANVLTFGAGSRLTVL.

This chain joins TRBV7-5 and TRBJ1-2. TRBV7-5 is an annotated pseudogene. The CDR3 totals 11 residues. This chain's CDR3 is CVRSPDYGYTF. DNA of the CDR3: TGTGTCAGAAGCCCGGACTATGGCTACACCTTC.

This chain links TRBV2 with TRBJ1-5; unclear D gene. Germline V lookup: CDR1 SNHLY, CDR2 FYNNEI. V was trimmed by 2 bases and J by 7 bases, leaving 6 bases between them. There are 12 residues in the CDR3. CDR3 in amino acids: CASSERVQPQHF. CDR3 nucleotide sequence: TGTGCCAGCAGTGAAAGAGTGCAGCCCCAGCATTTT.

This rearrangement joins TRBV5-4 to TRBJ1-3; perhaps TRBD1 as D (5 bases). The CDR3 loop spans 15 amino acids. Germline V gene sequence: CDR1 SGHNT, CDR2 YYREEE (reference sequence). The V gene lost 6 bases and the J gene lost 2 bases, with 15 bases spanning the gap. CDR3 residues: CASTDKDNTGNTIYF. In DNA, the CDR3 is TGTGCCAGCACGGACAAGGACAACACTGGAAACACCATATATTTT.

The chain couples TRBV28 to TRBJ2-3; 8 bases map to TRBD1. The CDR3 extends over 15 amino acids. The V and J ends lost 1 base and 4 bases, in that order; junction bases with no gene match: 4. Germline V gene sequence: CDR1 MDHEN, CDR2 SYDVKM. This CDR3 is CASSLLQGGADTQYF. The DNA of the CDR3 is TGTGCCAGCAGTTTATTACAGGGGGGCGCAGATACGCAGTATTTT. Together with reference TRBV28 and TRBJ2-3, the CDR3 gives the full variable domain: DVKVTQSSRYLVKRTGEKVFLECVQDMDHENMFWYRQDPGLGLRLIYFSYDVKMKEKGDIPEGYSVSREKKERFSLILESASTNQTSMYLCASSLLQGGADTQYFGPGTRLTVL.

The table lists this clone with a count of one. J is TRBJ2-3 and V is TRBV5-1, with D possibly matching TRBD2 (6 bases). The length of the CDR3 is 13 residues. Germline CDR1 and CDR2: SGHRS and YFSETQ. The germline V and J ends were trimmed by 3 bases and 5 bases, with 10 bases remaining between them. As DNA, the CDR3 is TGCGCCAGCAGCTCGATGGGGGGAGATACGCAGTATTTT. Translated: CASSSMGGDTQYF.

This chain connects TRBV5-4 to TRBJ1-6; D is undetermined. CDR3 length: 12 residues. The germline V and J ends were trimmed by 8 bases and 7 bases, with 10 bases remaining between them. Germline V gene lookup returns CDR1 SGHNT and CDR2 YYREEE (reference sequence). The CDR3 region is CASGRTNSPLHF. CDR3 bases: TGTGCCAGTGGGCGTACGAATTCACCCCTCCACTTT.

J is TRBJ1-6 and V is TRBV10-3; 7 bases line up with TRBD1. J was trimmed by 10 bases and V by 6 bases; bases with no gene match: 3. Germline V gives CDR1 ENHRY, CDR2 SYGVKD. The CDR3 has 12 amino acids. CDR3 DNA sequence: TGTGCCATCAGAACAGGGGACTCACCCCTCCACTTT. Translated, it gives CAIRTGDSPLHF.

V usage is TRBV7-9 and J usage is TRBJ2-7; 9 bases agree with TRBD1. The J segment lost 2 bases and the V segment lost 0 bases, leaving 2 bases of the junction unmatched. This CDR3 spans 15 amino acids. Germline V gene data show CDR1 as SEHNR and CDR2 as FQNEAQ (reference sequence). CDR3 residues: CASSLAGDRAYEQYF. The CDR3 DNA sequence: TGTGCCAGCAGCTTAGCGGGGGACAGGGCCTACGAGCAGTACTTC.

CDR3: CASSPRYGQGNNEQFF. CDR3 DNA sequence: TGTGCCAGCAGCCCCCGCTACGGACAGGGGAACAATGAGCAGTTCTTC. The chain uses TRBV3-1 (or the pseudogene TRBV3-2) and TRBJ2-1; the match to TRBD1 covers 9 bases. J lost 5 bases, V lost 4 bases, and 9 bases had no gene match. This CDR3 contains 16 residues. Germline loops: CDR1 LGHDT, CDR2 YNNKEL (reference sequence).

This chain uses TRBV6-5 with TRBJ2-5; D might be TRBD2 (5 bases). The CDR3 consists of 14 residues. Trimming shortened V by 6 bases and J by 10 bases, and 21 bases separated the two germline ends. Germline values: CDR1 MNHEY, CDR2 SVGAGI. The CDR3 loop reads CASRTGGLELGQYF. CDR3 DNA: TGTGCCAGCAGAACTGGCGGACTTGAGTTGGGCCAGTACTTC.

This sequence joins TRBV10-3 and TRBJ1-5, with D hard to call. This CDR3 is 13 amino acids long. V was cut by 8 bases and J by 7 bases, with 15 bases left in between. Germline CDR1 is ENHRY and CDR2 is SYGVKD. As DNA, the CDR3 is TGTGCCATCTCACATGGTGAGGAGCAGCCCCAGCATTTT. The encoded protein is CAISHGEEQPQHF.

Only a few counts were recorded for this clone. This chain links TRBV5-5 with TRBJ1-2; D perhaps matches TRBD1 (6 bases). V shed 4 bases and J shed 7 bases, with 17 bases lying between them. CDR1 and CDR2 from the germline V gene are SGHKS and YYEKEE (reference sequence). This CDR3 contains 14 residues. The chain's CDR3 is CASSGAQGKRGYTF. The CDR3 bases are TGTGCCAGCAGCGGGGCACAGGGAAAGCGTGGCTACACCTTC.

This chain links TRBV19 with TRBJ1-1; a weak D match, TRBD1 (5 bases). With 5 bases removed from V and 1 base from J, the gap between germline ends came to 8 bases. CDR3 length: 13 residues. The germline gives CDR1 LNHDA, CDR2 SQIVND (reference sequence). The CDR3 DNA follows: TGTGCCAGTAGTTCGGGGGGGAACACTGAAGCTTTCTTT. It specifies CASSSGGNTEAFF.

V usage is TRBV15 and J usage is TRBJ2-7; D unresolved. The CDR3 is 14 residues long. The V end lost 0 bases, the J end lost 0 bases, and 6 bases lay between the germline ends. Looked up from germline, CDR1 is LNHNV and CDR2 is YYDKDF (reference sequence). CDR3 region: CATSREPSSYEQYF. The CDR3 nucleotides are TGTGCCACCAGCAGAGAACCGAGCTCCTACGAGCAGTACTTC.

The chain employs TRBV5-4 and TRBJ2-5; 9 bases are shared with TRBD2. J gave up 5 bases and V 1 base, and 3 bases lay outside the gene matches. The CDR3 covers 14 residues. Per germline, CDR1 SGHNT and CDR2 YYREEE (reference sequence). CDR3 sequence: CASSLPSGVETQYF. The DNA for the CDR3 is TGTGCCAGCAGCTTGCCTAGCGGGGTTGAGACCCAGTACTTC.